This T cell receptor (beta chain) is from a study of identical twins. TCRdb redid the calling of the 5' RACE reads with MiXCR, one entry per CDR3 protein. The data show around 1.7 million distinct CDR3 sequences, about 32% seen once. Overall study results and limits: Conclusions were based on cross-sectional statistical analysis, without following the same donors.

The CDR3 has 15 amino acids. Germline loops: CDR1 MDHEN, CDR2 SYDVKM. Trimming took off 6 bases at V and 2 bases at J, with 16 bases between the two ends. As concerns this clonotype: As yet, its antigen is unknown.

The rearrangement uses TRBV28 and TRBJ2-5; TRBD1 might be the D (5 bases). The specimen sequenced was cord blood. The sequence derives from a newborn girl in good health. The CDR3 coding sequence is TGTGCCAGCAGCCCTCAGGGATCTGAGCAAGAGACCCAGTACTTC. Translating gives CASSPQGSEQETQYF.